The present TCR beta chain was sequenced within a study of vaccination and CD4 T cells after COVID-19. Overall study: Timing of post-vaccine sample collection was a median roughly 70 days after dose two, with a range of 14 to 241. Cultures serving as controls received a peptide pool (CEFX or HIV-1 Nef) or no peptide. General observations from the study: Median SARS-CoV-2-reactive clonotype numbers went from 21 to 38; this increase was not significant.

On this clonotype itself: Its antigen is as yet unknown.

Trimming pared 1 base from V and 7 bases from J, leaving 5 bases between. The CDR3 is made up of 12 amino acids. CDR1 and CDR2 from the germline V gene are SGHVS and FQNEAQ. Treatment reported: roughly 11-day PBMC culture with coronavirus spike peptide pools or control peptides (ViraFEST assay). CD4+ T-cell collection from the unexposed donor predated the COVID-19 pandemic (2011-2018). At the Johns Hopkins FTIC core, DNA taken from cultured CD4+ T cells was sequenced by way of the Oncomine TCR Beta short-read assay. One entry per CDR3 protein results from TCRdb running MiXCR on the PCR reads. The table records thousands of distinct CDR3 sequences, about 45% of them present only once.

The receptor's source is a human donor in good health. This chain joins TRBV7-8 and TRBJ2-1, with D unresolved. Sequenced material: CD4+ T cells from blood, cultured in vitro. Written as DNA, the CDR3 is TGTGCCAGCAGCTTAGGAGAGAATGAGCAGTTCTTC. Its protein product is CASSLGENEQFF. The full variable domain, rest sourced from reference TRBV7-8 and TRBJ2-1, is GAGVSQSPRYKVAKRGQDVALRCDPISGHVSLFWYQQALGQGPEFLTYFQNEAQLDKSGLPSDRFFAERPEGSVSTLKIQRTQQEDSAVYLCASSLGENEQFFGPGTRLTVL.